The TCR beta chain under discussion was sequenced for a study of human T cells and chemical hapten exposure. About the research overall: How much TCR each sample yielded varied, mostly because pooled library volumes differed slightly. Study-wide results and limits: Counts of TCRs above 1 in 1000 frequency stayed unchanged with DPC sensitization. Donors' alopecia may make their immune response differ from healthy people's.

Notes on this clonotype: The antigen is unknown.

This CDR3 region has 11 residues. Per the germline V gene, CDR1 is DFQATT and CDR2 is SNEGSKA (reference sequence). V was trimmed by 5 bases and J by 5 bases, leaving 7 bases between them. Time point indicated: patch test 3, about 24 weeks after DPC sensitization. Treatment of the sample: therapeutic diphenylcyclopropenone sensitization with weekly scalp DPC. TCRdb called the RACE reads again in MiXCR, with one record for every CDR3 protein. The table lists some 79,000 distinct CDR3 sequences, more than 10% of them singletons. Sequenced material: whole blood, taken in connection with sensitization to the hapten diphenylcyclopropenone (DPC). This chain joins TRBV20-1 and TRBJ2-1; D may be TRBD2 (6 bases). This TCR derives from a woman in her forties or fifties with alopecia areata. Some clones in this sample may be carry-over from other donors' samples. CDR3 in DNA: TGCAGTGCTCGCGGGGACAATGAGCAGTTCTTC. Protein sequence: CSARGDNEQFF.